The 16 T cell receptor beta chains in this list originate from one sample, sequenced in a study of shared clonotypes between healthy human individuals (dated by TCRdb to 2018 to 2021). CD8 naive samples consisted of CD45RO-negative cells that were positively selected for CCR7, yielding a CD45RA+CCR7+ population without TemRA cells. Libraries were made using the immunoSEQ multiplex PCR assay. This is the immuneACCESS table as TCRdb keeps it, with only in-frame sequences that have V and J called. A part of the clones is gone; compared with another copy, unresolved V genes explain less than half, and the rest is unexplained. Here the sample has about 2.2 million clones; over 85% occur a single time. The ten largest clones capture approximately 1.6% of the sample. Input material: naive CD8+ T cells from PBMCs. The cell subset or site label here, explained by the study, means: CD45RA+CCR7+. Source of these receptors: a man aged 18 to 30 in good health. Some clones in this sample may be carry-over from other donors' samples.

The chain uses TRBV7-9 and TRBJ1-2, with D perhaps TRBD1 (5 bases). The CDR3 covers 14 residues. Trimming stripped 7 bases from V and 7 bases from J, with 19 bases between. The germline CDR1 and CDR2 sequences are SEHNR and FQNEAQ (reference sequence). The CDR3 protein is CASIQEAMGGGYTF. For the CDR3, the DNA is TGTGCCAGCATCCAAGAAGCAATGGGGGGTGGCTACACCTTC.

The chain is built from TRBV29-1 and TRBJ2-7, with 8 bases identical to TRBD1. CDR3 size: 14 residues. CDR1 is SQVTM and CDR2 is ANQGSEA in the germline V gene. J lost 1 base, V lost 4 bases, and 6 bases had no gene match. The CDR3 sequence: CSVGGQDSSYEQYF. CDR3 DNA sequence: TGCAGCGTTGGGGGACAGGACAGTTCCTACGAGCAGTACTTC.

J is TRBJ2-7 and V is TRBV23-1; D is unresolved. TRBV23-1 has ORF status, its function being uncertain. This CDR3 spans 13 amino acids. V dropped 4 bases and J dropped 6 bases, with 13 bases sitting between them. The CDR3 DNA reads TGCGCCAGCAGTCCGATGGGTGGGCCCGAGCAGTACTTC. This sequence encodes CASSPMGGPEQYF.

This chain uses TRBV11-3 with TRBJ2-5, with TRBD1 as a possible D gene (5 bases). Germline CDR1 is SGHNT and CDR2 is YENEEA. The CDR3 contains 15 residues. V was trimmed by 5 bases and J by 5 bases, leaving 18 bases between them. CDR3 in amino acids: CASSPSTGSRETQYF. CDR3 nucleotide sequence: TGTGCCAGCAGCCCATCAACAGGATCAAGGGAGACCCAGTACTTC. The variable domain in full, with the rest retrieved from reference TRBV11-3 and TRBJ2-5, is EAGVVQSPRYKIIEKKQPVAFWCNPISGHNTLYWYLQNLGQGPELLIRYENEEAVDDSQLPKDRFSAERLKGVDSTLKIQPAELGDSAVYLCASSPSTGSRETQYFGPGTRLLVL.

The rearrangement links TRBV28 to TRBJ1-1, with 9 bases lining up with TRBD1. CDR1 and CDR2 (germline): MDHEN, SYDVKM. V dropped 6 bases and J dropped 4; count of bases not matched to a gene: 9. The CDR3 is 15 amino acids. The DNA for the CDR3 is TGTGCCAGCAGCCGAAACAGGGGGCTGTTCACTGAAGCTTTCTTT. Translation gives CASSRNRGLFTEAFF.

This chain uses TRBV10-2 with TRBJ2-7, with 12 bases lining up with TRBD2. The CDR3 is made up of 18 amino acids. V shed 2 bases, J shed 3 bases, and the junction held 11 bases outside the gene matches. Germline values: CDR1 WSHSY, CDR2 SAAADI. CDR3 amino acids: CASSEATSGSHGNYEQYF. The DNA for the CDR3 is TGCGCCAGCAGTGAGGCGACTAGCGGGAGCCACGGTAACTACGAGCAGTACTTC.

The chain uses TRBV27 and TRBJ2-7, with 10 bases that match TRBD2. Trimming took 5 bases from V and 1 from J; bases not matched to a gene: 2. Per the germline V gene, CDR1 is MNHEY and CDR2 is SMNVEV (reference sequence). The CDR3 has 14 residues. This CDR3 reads CASSAAGGSYEQYF. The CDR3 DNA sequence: TGTGCCAGCAGTGCAGCGGGAGGGTCCTACGAGCAGTACTTC.

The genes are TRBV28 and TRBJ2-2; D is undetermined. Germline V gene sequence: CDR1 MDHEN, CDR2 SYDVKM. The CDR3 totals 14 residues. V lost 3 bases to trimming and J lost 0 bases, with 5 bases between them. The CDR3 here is CASSFATNTGELFF. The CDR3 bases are TGTGCCAGCAGTTTCGCGACGAACACCGGGGAGCTGTTTTTT.

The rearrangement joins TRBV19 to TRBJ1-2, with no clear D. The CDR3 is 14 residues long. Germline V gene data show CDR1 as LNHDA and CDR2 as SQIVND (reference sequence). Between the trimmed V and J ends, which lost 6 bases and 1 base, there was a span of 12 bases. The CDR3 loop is CASRPREDNYGYTF. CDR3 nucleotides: TGTGCCAGTAGGCCGAGGGAGGATAACTATGGCTACACCTTC.

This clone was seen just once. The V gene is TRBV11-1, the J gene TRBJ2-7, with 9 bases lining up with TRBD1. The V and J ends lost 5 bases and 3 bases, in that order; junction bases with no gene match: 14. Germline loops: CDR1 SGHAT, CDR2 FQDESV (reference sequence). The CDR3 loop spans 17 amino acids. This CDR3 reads CASSDPGQGLVGYEQYF. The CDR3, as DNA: TGTGCCAGCAGCGACCCGGGACAGGGTTTAGTCGGCTACGAGCAGTACTTC.

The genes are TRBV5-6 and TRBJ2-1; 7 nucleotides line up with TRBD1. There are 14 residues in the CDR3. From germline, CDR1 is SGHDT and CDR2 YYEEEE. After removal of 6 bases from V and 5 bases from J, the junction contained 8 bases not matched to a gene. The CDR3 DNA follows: TGTGCCAGCATATCCACGACAGGGAACAATGAGCAGTTCTTC. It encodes CASISTTGNNEQFF. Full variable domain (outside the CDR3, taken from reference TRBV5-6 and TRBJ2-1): DAGVTQSPTHLIKTRGQQVTLRCSPKSGHDTVSWYQQALGQGPQFIFQYYEEEERQRGNFPDRFSGHQFPNYSSELNVNALLLGDSALYLCASISTTGNNEQFFGPGTRLTVL.

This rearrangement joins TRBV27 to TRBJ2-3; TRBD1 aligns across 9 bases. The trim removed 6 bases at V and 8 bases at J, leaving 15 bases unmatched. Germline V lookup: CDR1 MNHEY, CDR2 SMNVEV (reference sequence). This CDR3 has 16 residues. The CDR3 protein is CASSMSSGTGKATQYF. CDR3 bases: TGTGCCAGCAGCATGAGTTCCGGGACAGGGAAAGCTACGCAGTATTTT.

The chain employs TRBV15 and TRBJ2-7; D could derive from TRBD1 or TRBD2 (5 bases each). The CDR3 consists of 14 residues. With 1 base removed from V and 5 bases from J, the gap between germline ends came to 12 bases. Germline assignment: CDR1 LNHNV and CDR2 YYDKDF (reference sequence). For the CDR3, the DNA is TGTGCCACCAGCAGAGTAGGCAGGGACCACGAGCAGTACTTC. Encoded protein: CATSRVGRDHEQYF.

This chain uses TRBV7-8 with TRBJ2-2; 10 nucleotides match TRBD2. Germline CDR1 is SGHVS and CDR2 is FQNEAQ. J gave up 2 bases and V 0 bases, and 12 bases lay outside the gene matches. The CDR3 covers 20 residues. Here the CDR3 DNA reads TGTGCCAGCAGCTTAGCGGGTGTGAGGGGGACTAGCGACAACACCGGGGAGCTGTTTTTT. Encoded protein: CASSLAGVRGTSDNTGELFF. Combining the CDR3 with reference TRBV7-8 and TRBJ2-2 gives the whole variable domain GAGVSQSPRYKVAKRGQDVALRCDPISGHVSLFWYQQALGQGPEFLTYFQNEAQLDKSGLPSDRFFAERPEGSVSTLKIQRTQQEDSAVYLCASSLAGVRGTSDNTGELFFGEGSRLTVL.

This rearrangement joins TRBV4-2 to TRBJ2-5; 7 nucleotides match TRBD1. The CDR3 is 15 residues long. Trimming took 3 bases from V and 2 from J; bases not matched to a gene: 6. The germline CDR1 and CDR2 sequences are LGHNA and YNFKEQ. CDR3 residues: CASSHGQDLQETQYF. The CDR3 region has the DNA TGTGCCAGCAGCCACGGACAGGACCTACAAGAGACCCAGTACTTC.

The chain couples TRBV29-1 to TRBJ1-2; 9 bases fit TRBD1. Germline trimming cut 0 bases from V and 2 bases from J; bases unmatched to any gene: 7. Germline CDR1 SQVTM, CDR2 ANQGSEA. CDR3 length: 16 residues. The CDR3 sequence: CSVEESRQGVNYGYTF. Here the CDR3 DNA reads TGCAGCGTTGAAGAGAGCCGACAGGGGGTCAACTATGGCTACACCTTC.